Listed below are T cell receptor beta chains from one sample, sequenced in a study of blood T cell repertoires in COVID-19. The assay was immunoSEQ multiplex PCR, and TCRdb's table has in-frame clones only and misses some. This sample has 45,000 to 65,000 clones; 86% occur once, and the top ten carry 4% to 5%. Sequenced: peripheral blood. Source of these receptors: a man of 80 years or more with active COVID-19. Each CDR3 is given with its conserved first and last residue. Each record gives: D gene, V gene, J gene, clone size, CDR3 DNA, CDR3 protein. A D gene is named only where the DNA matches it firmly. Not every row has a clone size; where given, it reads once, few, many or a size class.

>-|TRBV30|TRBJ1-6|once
TGTGCCTGGAGCCGGGACTCTAATTCACCCCTCCACTTT
CAWSRDSNSPLHF
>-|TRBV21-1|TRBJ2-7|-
TGTGCCAGCGTCACAGGGTACTACGAGCAGTACTTC
CASVTGYYEQYF
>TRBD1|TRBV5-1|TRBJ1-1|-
TGCGCCAGCAGCCACCAGGGACAGACGAACACTGAAGCTTTCTTT
CASSHQGQTNTEAFF
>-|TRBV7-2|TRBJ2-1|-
TGTGCCAGCAGCTTCTTCGAGACACTCAATGAGCAGTTCTTC
CASSFFETLNEQFF
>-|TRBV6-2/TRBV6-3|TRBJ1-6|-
TGTGCCAGCCGTTTACGGTATAATTCACCCCTCCACTTT
CASRLRYNSPLHF
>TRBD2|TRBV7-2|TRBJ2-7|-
TGTGCCAGCAGCAGAGGGACTAGCGGAAGCTCCTACGAGCAGTACTTC
CASSRGTSGSSYEQYF
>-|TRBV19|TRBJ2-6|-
TGTGCCAGTAGTATAGATCGGACAGTGGCCGTCCTGACTTTC
CASSIDRTVAVLTF
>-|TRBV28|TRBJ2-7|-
TGTGCCAGCATGCCGTCCGCAAGGGTTGGGAGCTCCTACGAGCAGTACTTC
CASMPSARVGSSYEQYF
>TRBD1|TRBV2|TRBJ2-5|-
TGTGCCAGCAGTGAGGACAGGGGGCGTACAGAGACCCAGTACTTC
CASSEDRGRTETQYF
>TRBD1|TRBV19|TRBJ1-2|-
TGTGCCAGTAGTATATGGAACAGGGGGCCCTATGGCTACACCTTC
CASSIWNRGPYGYTF
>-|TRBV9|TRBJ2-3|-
TGTGCCAGCAGCGTAGGTCAGTTCACAGATACGCAGTATTTT
CASSVGQFTDTQYF
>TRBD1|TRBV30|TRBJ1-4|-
TGTGCCTGGACTCAACAGGGGCCAACTAATGAAAAACTGTTTTTT
CAWTQQGPTNEKLFF
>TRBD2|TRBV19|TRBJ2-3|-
TGTGCCAGTAGTCCCCCGCGGCTAGCGGACACAGATACGCAGTATTTT
CASSPPRLADTDTQYF
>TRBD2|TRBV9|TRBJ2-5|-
TGTGCCAGCAGCGAGTCTAGCGGCCAAGAGACCCAGTACTTC
CASSESSGQETQYF
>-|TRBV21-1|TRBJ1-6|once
TGTGCCAGCAGCAAACGAGTAAATTCACCCCTCCACTTT
CASSKRVNSPLHF
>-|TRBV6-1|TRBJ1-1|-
TGTGCCAGCAGTGAAGGGGGTCGGGGGGTTGGAACTGAAGCTTTCTTT
CASSEGGRGVGTEAFF
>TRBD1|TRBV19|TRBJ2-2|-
TGTGCCAGTAGTTACAGGGGTGACGGGGAGCTGTTTTTT
CASSYRGDGELFF
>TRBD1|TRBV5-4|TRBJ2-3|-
TGTGCCAGCAGGGCGACAGGGGGCTCTAGCACAGATACGCAGTATTTT
CASRATGGSSTDTQYF
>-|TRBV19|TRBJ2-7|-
TGTGCCAGTAGTGTTGGGAGTGACGCTTGGCAGTACTTC
CASSVGSDAWQYF
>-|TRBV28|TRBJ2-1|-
TGTGCCAGCGTAGGACTGAGGTGGGGCAATGAGCAGTTCTTC
CASVGLRWGNEQFF
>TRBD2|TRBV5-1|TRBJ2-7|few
TGCGCCAGCAGCTGGCCCAGCGGGGTAAGCTCCTACGAGCAGTACTTC
CASSWPSGVSSYEQYF
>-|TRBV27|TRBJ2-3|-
TGTGCCAGCAAACAGGGCAGCAAGCAGTATTTT
CASKQGSKQYF
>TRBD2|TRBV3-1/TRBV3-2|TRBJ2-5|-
TGTGCCAGCAGCTGGACTAGCGGGACTACCGTGCGAGAGACCCAGTACTTC
CASSWTSGTTVRETQYF
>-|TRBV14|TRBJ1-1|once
TGTGCCAGCAGCCAACTATTGGACCGCGGGGTTGAAGCTTTCTTT
CASSQLLDRGVEAFF
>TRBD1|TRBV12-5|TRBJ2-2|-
TGTGCTAGTGGTTCATGGACAGGTGTGACCGGGGAGCTGTTTTTT
CASGSWTGVTGELFF
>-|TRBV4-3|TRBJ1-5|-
TGCGCCAGCAGCCAAGTGCCAGGGGCCAATCAGCCCCAGCATTTT
CASSQVPGANQPQHF
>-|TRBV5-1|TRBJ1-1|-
TGCGCCAGCAGGGGTCAAAACAGGTACGTCGGTGAAGCTTTCTTT
CASRGQNRYVGEAFF
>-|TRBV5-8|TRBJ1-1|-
TGTGCCAGCAGCTCTGGACAGCCCACCTCGAACACTGAAGCTTTCTTT
CASSSGQPTSNTEAFF
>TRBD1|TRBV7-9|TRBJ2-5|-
TGTGCCAGCAGCTCGAGACAGGGAGAGACCCAGTACTTC
CASSSRQGETQYF
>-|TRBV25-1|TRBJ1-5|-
TGTGCCAGCTCGGGGGGTAATCAGCCCCAGCATTTT
CASSGGNQPQHF
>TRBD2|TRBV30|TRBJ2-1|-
TGTGCCTGGAGTCTACTAGCGGGAGTCTACAATGAGCAGTTCTTC
CAWSLLAGVYNEQFF
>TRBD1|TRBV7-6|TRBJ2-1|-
TGTGCCAGCAGCCTCTCTGGGACAGGGGTGGATGAGCAGTTCTTC
CASSLSGTGVDEQFF
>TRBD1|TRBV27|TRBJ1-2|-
TGTGCCAGCAGTTTATACGGGGACAGGGGGCCAATTGGGGGCTACACCTTC
CASSLYGDRGPIGGYTF
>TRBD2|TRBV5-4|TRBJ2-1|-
TGTGCCAGCAGCCTTACTAGCGGGTCGAACAATGAGCAGTTCTTC
CASSLTSGSNNEQFF
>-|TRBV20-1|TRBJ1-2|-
TGCAGTGCTAGTGTCCAGGCTAACTATGGCTACACCTTC
CSASVQANYGYTF
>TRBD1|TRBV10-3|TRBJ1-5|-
TGTGCCATCAGCGGGACAGGGGGTAGCAATCAGCCCCAGCATTTT
CAISGTGGSNQPQHF